These T cell receptor beta chains were read from a single sample in a study of blood T cell repertoires in COVID-19. Data came from immunoSEQ multiplex PCR; TCRdb stores just in-frame clones and leaves some out. There are 300,000 or so clones in the sample; about 86% occur only once, and roughly 1.2% lies in the top ten. Sequences were obtained from peripheral blood. These receptors were collected from a woman aged 45-65 years with acute or convalescent COVID-19. Each CDR3 is given with its conserved first and last residue. A D gene is named only where the DNA matches it firmly.

TRBJ1-1,-,TRBV7-9,CASRPDSTKDTEAFF
TRBJ1-1,TRBD1,TRBV5-1,CASSAGQGDSEAFF
TRBJ2-2,TRBD2,TRBV10-1,CASTLAGGRNTGELFF
TRBJ1-1,-,TRBV5-5,CASSLGQALNTEAFF
TRBJ2-2,TRBD2,TRBV5-4,CASTYWTSGTWWNGELFF
TRBJ1-4,-,TRBV5-8,CASRWAANEKLFF
TRBJ1-6,-,TRBV6-2/TRBV6-3,CASSPTPGIYNSPLHF
TRBJ1-1,-,TRBV28,CASSSTISEAFF
TRBJ2-7,-,TRBV5-4,CASSFARDYEQYF
TRBJ1-5,-,TRBV29-1,CSVRGGWDQPQHF
TRBJ2-1,TRBD1,TRBV6-5,CASPRGQGYNEQFF
TRBJ1-3,-,TRBV7-9,CASSLDSSGNTIYF
TRBJ1-1,-,TRBV29-1,CSVEFTRDTEAFF
TRBJ2-3,TRBD1,TRBV24-1,CATSDPGTGVDTQYF
TRBJ2-1,-,TRBV27,CASSSRTVDEQFF
TRBJ1-2,TRBD1,TRBV5-6,CASAPQGAEGYTF
TRBJ2-6,-,TRBV12-1,CASSFGGLISGANVLTF